This T cell receptor (beta chain) comes out of a study of patients and donors after allogeneic stem cell transplantation. This CDR3 comprises 13 residues. The V and J ends lost 7 bases and 1 base respectively, with 10 bases between them. Germline loops: CDR1 WNHNN, CDR2 SYGVQD (reference sequence). In this sample, this clonotype turned up many times. TCRdb called the RT-PCR reads again in MiXCR, with one record for every CDR3 protein. The sample includes tens of thousands of distinct CDR3 sequences, 5% of them seen just once. Sequencing was carried out using blood, either unsorted or a sorted T cell fraction (not recorded which). The chain combines TRBV10-1 with TRBJ1-1; no clear D gene. The source of this sequence is a human donor who was either an allogeneic HSCT recipient or a stem cell or donor lymphocyte infusion donor (not recorded which). It is not recorded whose cells these are; they may come from a transplant donor. The CDR3 region is CASKFSGNTEAFF. As DNA, the CDR3 is TGCGCCAGCAAATTCTCCGGGAACACTGAAGCTTTCTTT.